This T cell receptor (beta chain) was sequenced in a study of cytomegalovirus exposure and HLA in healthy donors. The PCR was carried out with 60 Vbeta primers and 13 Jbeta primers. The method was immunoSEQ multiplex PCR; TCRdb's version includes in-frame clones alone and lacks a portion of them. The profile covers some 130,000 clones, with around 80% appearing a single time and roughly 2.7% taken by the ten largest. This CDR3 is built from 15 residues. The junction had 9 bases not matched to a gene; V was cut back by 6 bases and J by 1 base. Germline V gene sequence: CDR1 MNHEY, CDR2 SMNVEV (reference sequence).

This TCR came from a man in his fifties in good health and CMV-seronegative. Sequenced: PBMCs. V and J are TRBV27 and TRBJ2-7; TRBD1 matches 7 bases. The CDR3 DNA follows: TGTGCCAGCAGCCCAAGGCCGGGACAGTCCTACGAGCAGTACTTC. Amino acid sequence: CASSPRPGQSYEQYF.